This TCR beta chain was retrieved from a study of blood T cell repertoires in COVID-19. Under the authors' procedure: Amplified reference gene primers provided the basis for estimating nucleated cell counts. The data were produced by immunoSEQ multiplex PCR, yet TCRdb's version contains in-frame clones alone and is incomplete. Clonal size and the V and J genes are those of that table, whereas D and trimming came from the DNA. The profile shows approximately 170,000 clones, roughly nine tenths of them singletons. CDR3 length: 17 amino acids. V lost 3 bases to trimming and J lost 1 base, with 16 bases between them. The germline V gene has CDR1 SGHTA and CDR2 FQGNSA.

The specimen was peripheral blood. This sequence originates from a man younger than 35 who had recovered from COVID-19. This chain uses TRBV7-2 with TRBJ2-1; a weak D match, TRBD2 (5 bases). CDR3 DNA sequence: TGTGCCAGCAGCTTTCGTACCGGGGTTGCATCCTACAATGAGCAGTTCTTC. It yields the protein CASSFRTGVASYNEQFF.